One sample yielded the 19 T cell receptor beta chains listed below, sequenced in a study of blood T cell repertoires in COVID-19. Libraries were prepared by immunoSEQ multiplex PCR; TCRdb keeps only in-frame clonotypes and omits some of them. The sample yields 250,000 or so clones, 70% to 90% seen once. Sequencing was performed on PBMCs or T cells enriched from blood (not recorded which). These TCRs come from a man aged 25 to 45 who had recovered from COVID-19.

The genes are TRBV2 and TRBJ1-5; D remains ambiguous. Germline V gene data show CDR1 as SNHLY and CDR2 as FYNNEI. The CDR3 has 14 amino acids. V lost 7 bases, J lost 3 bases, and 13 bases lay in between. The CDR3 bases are TGTGCCAGCAACCCACAGAATTACAATCAGCCCCAGCATTTT. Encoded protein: CASNPQNYNQPQHF. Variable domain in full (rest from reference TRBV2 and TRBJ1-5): EPEVTQTPSHQVTQMGQEVILRCVPISNHLYFYWYRQILGQKVEFLVSFYNNEISEKSEIFDDQFSVERPDGSNFTLKIRSTKLEDSAMYFCASNPQNYNQPQHFGDGTRLSIL.

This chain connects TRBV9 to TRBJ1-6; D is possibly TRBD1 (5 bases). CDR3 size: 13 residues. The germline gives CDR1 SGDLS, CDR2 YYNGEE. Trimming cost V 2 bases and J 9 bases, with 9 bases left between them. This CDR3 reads CASSVGGGSPLHF. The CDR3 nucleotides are TGTGCCAGCAGCGTCGGGGGAGGTTCACCCCTCCACTTT.

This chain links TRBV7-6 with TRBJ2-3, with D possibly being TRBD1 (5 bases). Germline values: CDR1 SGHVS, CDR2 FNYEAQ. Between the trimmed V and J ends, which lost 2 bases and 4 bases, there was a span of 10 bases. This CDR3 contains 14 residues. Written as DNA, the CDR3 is TGTGCCAGCAGCTTATCCAGGGTTTCAGATACGCAGTATTTT. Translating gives CASSLSRVSDTQYF.

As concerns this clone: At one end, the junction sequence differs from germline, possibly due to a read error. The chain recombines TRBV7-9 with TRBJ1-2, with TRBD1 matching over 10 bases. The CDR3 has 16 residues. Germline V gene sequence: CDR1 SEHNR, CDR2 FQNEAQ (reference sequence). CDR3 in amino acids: CASSLHSPGQGNGYTF. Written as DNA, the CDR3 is TGTGCCAGCAGCCTGCACTCCCCGGGACAGGGGAATGGATACACCTTC.

DNA for the CDR3: TGTGCCAGCAGTGAATCCCGACCGACTGCGGGGGGTAATTCACCCCTCCACTTT. It codes for CASSESRPTAGGNSPLHF. This chain links TRBV25-1 with TRBJ1-6, with D tentatively TRBD1 (5 bases). CDR1 is MGHDK and CDR2 is SYGVNS in the germline V gene. This CDR3 region has 18 residues. The V and J ends lost 1 base and 6 bases respectively, with 19 bases between them. The whole variable domain, filled in from reference TRBV25-1 and TRBJ1-6, reads EADIYQTPRYLVIGTGKKITLECSQTMGHDKMYWYQQDPGMELHLIHYSYGVNSTEKGDLSSESTVSRIRTEHFPLTLESARPSHTSQYLCASSESRPTAGGNSPLHFGNGTRLTVT.

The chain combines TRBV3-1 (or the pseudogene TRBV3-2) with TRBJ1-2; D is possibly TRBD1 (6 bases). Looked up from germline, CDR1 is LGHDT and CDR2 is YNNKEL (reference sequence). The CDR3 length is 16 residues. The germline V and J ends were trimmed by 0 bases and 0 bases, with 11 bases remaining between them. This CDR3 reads CASSQEGAGTNYGYTF. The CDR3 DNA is TGTGCCAGCAGCCAAGAGGGGGCCGGTACTAACTATGGCTACACCTTC.

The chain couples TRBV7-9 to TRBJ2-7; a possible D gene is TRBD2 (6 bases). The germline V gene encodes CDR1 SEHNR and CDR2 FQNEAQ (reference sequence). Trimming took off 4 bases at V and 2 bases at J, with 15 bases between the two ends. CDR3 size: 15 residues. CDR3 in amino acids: CASSSFGRVPYEQYF. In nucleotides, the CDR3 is TGTGCCAGCAGCTCTTTCGGGAGAGTCCCCTACGAGCAGTACTTC.

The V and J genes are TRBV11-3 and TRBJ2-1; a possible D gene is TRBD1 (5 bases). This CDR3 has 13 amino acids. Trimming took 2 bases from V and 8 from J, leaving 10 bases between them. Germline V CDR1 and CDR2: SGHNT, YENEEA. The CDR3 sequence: CASSLPQGHEQFF. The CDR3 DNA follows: TGTGCCAGCAGCTTACCTCAGGGCCATGAGCAGTTCTTC.

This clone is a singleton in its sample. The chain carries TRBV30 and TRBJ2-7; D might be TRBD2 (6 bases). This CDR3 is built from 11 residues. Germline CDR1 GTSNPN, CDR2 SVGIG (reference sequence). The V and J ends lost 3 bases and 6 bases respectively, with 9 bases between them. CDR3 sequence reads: CAWRQEGEQYF. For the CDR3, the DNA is TGTGCCTGGAGACAGGAGGGCGAGCAGTACTTC. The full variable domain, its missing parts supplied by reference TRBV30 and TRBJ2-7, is SQTIHQWPATLVQPVGSPLSLECTVEGTSNPNLYWYRQAAGRGLQLLFYSVGIGQISSEVPQNLSASRPQDRQFILSSKKLLLSDSGFYLCAWRQEGEQYFGPGTRLTVT.

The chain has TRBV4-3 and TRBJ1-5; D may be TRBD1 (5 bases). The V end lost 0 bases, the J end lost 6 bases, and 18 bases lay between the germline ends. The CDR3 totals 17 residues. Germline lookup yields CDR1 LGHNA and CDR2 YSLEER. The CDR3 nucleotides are TGCGCCAGCAGCCAAGATTTGGTCGCCAGGGTGGGTCAGCCCCAGCATTTT. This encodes CASSQDLVARVGQPQHF.

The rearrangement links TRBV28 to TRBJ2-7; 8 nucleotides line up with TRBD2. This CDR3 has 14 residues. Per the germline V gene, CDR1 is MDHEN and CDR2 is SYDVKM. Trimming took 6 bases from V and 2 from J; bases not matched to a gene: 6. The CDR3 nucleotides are TGTGCCAGCAGCCGGGGGGGGGATCCCTACGAGCAGTACTTC. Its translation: CASSRGGDPYEQYF.

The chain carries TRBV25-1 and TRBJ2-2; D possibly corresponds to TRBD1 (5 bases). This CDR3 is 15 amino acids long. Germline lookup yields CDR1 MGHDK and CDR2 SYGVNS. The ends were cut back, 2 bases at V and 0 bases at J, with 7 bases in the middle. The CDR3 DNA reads TGTGCCAGCAGTGAAAGGGGCTCGAACACCGGGGAGCTGTTTTTT. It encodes CASSERGSNTGELFF.

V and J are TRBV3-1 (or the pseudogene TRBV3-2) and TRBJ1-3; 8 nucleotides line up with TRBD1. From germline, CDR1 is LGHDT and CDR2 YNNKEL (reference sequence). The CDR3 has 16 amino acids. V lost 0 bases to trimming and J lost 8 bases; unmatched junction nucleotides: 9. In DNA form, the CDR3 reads TGTGCCAGCAGCCAAGAATTGAGGGACAGGATAGACACCATATATTTT. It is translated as CASSQELRDRIDTIYF.

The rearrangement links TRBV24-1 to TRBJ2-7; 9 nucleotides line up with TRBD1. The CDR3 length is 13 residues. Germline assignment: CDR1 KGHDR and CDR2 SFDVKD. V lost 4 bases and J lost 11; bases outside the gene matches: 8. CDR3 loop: CATSEYDRGVKYF. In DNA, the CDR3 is TGTGCCACCAGTGAATACGACAGGGGGGTGAAGTACTTC.

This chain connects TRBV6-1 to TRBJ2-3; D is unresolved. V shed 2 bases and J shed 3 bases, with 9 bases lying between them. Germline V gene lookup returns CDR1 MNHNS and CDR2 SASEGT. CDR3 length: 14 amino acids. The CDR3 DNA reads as TGTGCCAGCAGTGAATACTCCCATACAGATACGCAGTATTTT. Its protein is CASSEYSHTDTQYF.

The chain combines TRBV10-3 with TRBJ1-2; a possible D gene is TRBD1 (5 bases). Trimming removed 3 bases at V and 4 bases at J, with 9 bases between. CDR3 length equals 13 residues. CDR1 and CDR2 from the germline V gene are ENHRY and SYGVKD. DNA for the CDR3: TGTGCCATCAGTGAAGGGGAAGTCTATGGCTACACCTTC. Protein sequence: CAISEGEVYGYTF.

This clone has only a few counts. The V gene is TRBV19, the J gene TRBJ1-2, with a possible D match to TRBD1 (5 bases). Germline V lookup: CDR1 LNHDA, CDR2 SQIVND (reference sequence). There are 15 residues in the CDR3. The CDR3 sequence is CAAQPSRAQDYGYTF. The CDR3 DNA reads TGTGCGGCTCAACCGAGCAGGGCCCAGGACTATGGCTACACCTTC. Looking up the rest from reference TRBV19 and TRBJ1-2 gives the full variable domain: DGGITQSPKYLFRKEGQNVTLSCEQNLNHDAMYWYRQDPGQGLRLIYYSQIVNDFQKGDIAEGYSVSREKKESFPLTVTSAQKNPTAFYLCAAQPSRAQDYGYTFGSGTRLTVV.

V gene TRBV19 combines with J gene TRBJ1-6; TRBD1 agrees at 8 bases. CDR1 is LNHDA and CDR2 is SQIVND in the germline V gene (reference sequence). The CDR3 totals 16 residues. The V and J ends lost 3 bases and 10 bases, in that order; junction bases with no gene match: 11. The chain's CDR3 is CASSIMHGTGQSPLHF. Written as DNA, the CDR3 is TGTGCCAGTAGTATTATGCACGGGACAGGACAATCACCCCTCCACTTT. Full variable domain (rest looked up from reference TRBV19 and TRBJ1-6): DGGITQSPKYLFRKEGQNVTLSCEQNLNHDAMYWYRQDPGQGLRLIYYSQIVNDFQKGDIAEGYSVSREKKESFPLTVTSAQKNPTAFYLCASSIMHGTGQSPLHFGNGTRLTVT.

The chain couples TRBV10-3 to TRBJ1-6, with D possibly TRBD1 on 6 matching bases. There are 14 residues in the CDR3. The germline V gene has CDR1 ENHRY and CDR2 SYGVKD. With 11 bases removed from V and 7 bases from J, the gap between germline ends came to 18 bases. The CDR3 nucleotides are TGTGCCTCAAGGGCAGACAGGCCCAATTCACCCCTCCACTTT. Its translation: CASRADRPNSPLHF.